The 11 T cell receptor beta chains below were found in one sample sequenced in a study of beta chain features in type 1 diabetes. Expressed TCRB transcripts were sequenced, since all the RNA that had been isolated was reverse transcribed. The repertoire was sequenced with immunoSEQ multiplex PCR; TCRdb's copy has only in-frame clones and lacks some. The profile shows about 360,000 clones, around 12% of them singletons. Material: naive CD4+ T cells from blood. The origin of the receptors is a man younger than 35 in good health.

This clone was detected only a few times. The CDR3, as DNA: TGCAGCGCTTGGGGGGGGCCAGCTAATGAAAAACTGTTTTTT. This sequence encodes CSAWGGPANEKLFF. The chain recombines TRBV29-1 with TRBJ1-4; D may be TRBD1 (6 bases). Germline V lookup: CDR1 SQVTM, CDR2 ANQGSEA. This CDR3 is 14 amino acids long. The ends were cut back, 7 bases at V and 3 bases at J, with 15 bases in the middle. The full variable domain, its missing parts supplied by reference TRBV29-1 and TRBJ1-4, is SAVISQKPSRDICQRGTSLTIQCQVDSQVTMMFWYRQQPGQSLTLIATANQGSEATYESGFVIDKFPISRPNLTFSTLTVSNMSPEDSSIYLCSAWGGPANEKLFFGSGTQLSVL.

V usage is TRBV19 and J usage is TRBJ1-1; 8 bases fit TRBD1. V was clipped by 1 base and J by 4 bases; unmatched bases: 8. Germline CDR1 reads LNHDA; CDR2 reads SQIVND (reference sequence). The CDR3 is 16 residues long. CDR3 sequence: CASSIGAGGASTEAFF. DNA of the CDR3: TGTGCCAGTAGTATAGGCGCAGGGGGCGCGAGCACTGAAGCTTTCTTT.

This clone was recorded a few times. The J gene is TRBJ2-1, the V gene TRBV7-3; the match to TRBD2 covers 13 bases. Trimming removed 0 bases from V and 8 bases from J; junction bases left unmatched: 4. Germline-derived CDR1 and CDR2 are SGHTA and FQGTGA. The CDR3 has 16 amino acids. The CDR3 loop is CASSLTGLAGADEQFF. The CDR3 DNA reads TGTGCCAGCAGCTTAACAGGACTAGCGGGGGCGGATGAGCAGTTCTTC.

This clone turned up a few times. The V and J genes are TRBV19 and TRBJ2-4; TRBD1 matches 12 bases. In germline, CDR1 is LNHDA, CDR2 SQIVND (reference sequence). Losses at the gene ends were 5 bases for V and 7 bases for J; bases not matched to a gene: 3. The CDR3 has 14 amino acids. The CDR3 bases are TGTGCCAGTAGTCTGGGACAGGGGGCTAACATTCAGTACTTC. It is translated as CASSLGQGANIQYF.

This chain uses TRBV28 with TRBJ2-7, with 7 bases lining up with TRBD2. Germline CDR1 is MDHEN and CDR2 is SYDVKM. The CDR3 sequence is 15 residues long. With V trimmed by 3 bases and J by 1 base, 6 bases remained unmatched. CDR3 DNA: TGTGCCAGCAGTTTCGGGGGGAGTAGTTCCTACGAGCAGTACTTC. This translates into CASSFGGSSSYEQYF.

Of note for this clone: At the DNA level, this CDR3 is encoded by other sequences in the same sample as well. The V and J genes are TRBV30 and TRBJ1-5; no reliable D call. CDR1 is GTSNPN and CDR2 is SVGIG in the germline V gene (reference sequence). With 2 bases removed from V and 1 base from J, the gap between germline ends came to 6 bases. The CDR3 contains 13 residues. The CDR3 bases are TGTGCCTGGAGTCCTCGGAGCAATCAGCCCCAGCATTTT. Translating gives CAWSPRSNQPQHF.

The V call is TRBV7-9, the J call TRBJ2-2, with 9 bases that match TRBD1. This CDR3 comprises 18 residues. Germline CDR1 and CDR2: SEHNR and FQNEAQ (reference sequence). The trim removed 1 base at V and 3 bases at J, leaving 9 bases unmatched. CDR3 loop: CASSLGILGTGHTGELFF. In DNA, the CDR3 is TGTGCCAGCAGCTTAGGAATCCTCGGGACAGGGCACACCGGGGAGCTGTTTTTT.

The chain employs TRBV14 and TRBJ2-7; D is ambiguous. Germline V gene lookup returns CDR1 SGHDN and CDR2 FVKESK. The CDR3 totals 15 residues. V was shortened by 0 bases and J by 3 bases, with 12 bases between the two germline ends. The DNA for the CDR3 is TGTGCCAGCAGCCAAGATCTTTCCAGAAGCTACGAGCAGTACTTC. As protein: CASSQDLSRSYEQYF. The whole variable domain, remainder taken from reference TRBV14 and TRBJ2-7, is EAGVTQFPSHSVIEKGQTVTLRCDPISGHDNLYWYRRVMGKEIKFLLHFVKESKQDESGMPNNRFLAERTGGTYSTLKVQPAELEDSGVYFCASSQDLSRSYEQYFGPGTRLTVT.

There are a few counts of this clone. The rearrangement links TRBV7-2 to TRBJ2-7, with D tentatively TRBD1 (5 bases). The CDR3 totals 13 residues. Germline V gives CDR1 SGHTA, CDR2 FQGNSA. V was clipped by 3 bases and J by 5 bases, with 11 bases between them. Here the CDR3 DNA reads TGTGCCAGCAGCTTTTACAGGTCTAACGAGCAGTACTTC. Residues: CASSFYRSNEQYF.

This chain links TRBV11-3 with TRBJ2-5, with TRBD1 matching 8 bases. The V gene's germline CDR1 is SGHNT and CDR2 YENEEA. The J segment lost 2 bases and the V segment lost 3 bases, leaving 5 bases of the junction unmatched. This CDR3 comprises 15 residues. CDR3 residues: CASSFGQGAQETQYF. The CDR3 nucleotides read TGTGCCAGCAGCTTTGGACAGGGAGCGCAAGAGACCCAGTACTTC. The variable domain in full, with the rest retrieved from reference TRBV11-3 and TRBJ2-5, is EAGVVQSPRYKIIEKKQPVAFWCNPISGHNTLYWYLQNLGQGPELLIRYENEEAVDDSQLPKDRFSAERLKGVDSTLKIQPAELGDSAVYLCASSFGQGAQETQYFGPGTRLLVL.

The gene calls are TRBV5-1 and TRBJ1-2, with D perhaps TRBD1 (6 bases). Germline V CDR1 and CDR2: SGHRS, YFSETQ. The CDR3 is made up of 12 amino acids. V was trimmed by 4 bases and J by 4 bases, leaving 8 bases between them. CDR3 DNA: TGCGCCAGCAGCCAGGACAGCTATGGCTACACCTTC. Its protein product is CASSQDSYGYTF.